The T cell receptor (beta chain) under discussion was sequenced for a study of shared clonotypes between healthy human individuals. Sequencing used immunoSEQ multiplex PCR; TCRdb keeps in-frame clones, though not all of them. The data hold around 450,000 clones, with about four fifths observed a single time. Germline V CDR1 and CDR2: SGHRS, YFSETQ. The CDR3 length is 16 residues. Trimming took 0 bases from V and 2 from J, leaving 13 bases between them. The gene calls are TRBV5-1 and TRBJ2-3; D ambiguous. This TCR was recovered from a woman in her forties in good health. Some clones in this sample may be carry-over from other donors' samples. Sequencing was carried out using PBMCs. CDR3 in amino acids: CASSLDPLRYTDTQYF. CDR3 sequence (DNA): TGCGCCAGCAGCTTGGATCCATTAAGATACACAGATACGCAGTATTTT.